What follows is one T cell receptor beta chain and its context. The method was immunoSEQ multiplex PCR; TCRdb's version includes in-frame clones alone and lacks a portion of them. The table records roughly 1,500,000 clones, just under 99% of them present only once. This record belongs to a study of shared clonotypes between healthy human individuals. V was pared by 3 bases and J by 6 bases, with 21 bases between. The germline V gene encodes CDR1 SGHDT and CDR2 YYEEEE. The CDR3 consists of 17 residues. The chain combines TRBV5-6 with TRBJ1-4, with D tentatively TRBD1 (5 bases). The sample taken for sequencing was naive CD4+ T cells sorted from blood. Subset noted: CD45RA+ positively selected. This clonotype originated in a man aged 25-45 years in good health. The CDR3 sequence: CASSWTGLSRYDEKLFF. The CDR3 DNA reads as TGTGCCAGCAGCTGGACGGGACTCTCGCGGTACGATGAAAAACTGTTTTTT. Variable domain in full (rest from reference TRBV5-6 and TRBJ1-4): DAGVTQSPTHLIKTRGQQVTLRCSPKSGHDTVSWYQQALGQGPQFIFQYYEEEERQRGNFPDRFSGHQFPNYSSELNVNALLLGDSALYLCASSWTGLSRYDEKLFFGSGTQLSVL.